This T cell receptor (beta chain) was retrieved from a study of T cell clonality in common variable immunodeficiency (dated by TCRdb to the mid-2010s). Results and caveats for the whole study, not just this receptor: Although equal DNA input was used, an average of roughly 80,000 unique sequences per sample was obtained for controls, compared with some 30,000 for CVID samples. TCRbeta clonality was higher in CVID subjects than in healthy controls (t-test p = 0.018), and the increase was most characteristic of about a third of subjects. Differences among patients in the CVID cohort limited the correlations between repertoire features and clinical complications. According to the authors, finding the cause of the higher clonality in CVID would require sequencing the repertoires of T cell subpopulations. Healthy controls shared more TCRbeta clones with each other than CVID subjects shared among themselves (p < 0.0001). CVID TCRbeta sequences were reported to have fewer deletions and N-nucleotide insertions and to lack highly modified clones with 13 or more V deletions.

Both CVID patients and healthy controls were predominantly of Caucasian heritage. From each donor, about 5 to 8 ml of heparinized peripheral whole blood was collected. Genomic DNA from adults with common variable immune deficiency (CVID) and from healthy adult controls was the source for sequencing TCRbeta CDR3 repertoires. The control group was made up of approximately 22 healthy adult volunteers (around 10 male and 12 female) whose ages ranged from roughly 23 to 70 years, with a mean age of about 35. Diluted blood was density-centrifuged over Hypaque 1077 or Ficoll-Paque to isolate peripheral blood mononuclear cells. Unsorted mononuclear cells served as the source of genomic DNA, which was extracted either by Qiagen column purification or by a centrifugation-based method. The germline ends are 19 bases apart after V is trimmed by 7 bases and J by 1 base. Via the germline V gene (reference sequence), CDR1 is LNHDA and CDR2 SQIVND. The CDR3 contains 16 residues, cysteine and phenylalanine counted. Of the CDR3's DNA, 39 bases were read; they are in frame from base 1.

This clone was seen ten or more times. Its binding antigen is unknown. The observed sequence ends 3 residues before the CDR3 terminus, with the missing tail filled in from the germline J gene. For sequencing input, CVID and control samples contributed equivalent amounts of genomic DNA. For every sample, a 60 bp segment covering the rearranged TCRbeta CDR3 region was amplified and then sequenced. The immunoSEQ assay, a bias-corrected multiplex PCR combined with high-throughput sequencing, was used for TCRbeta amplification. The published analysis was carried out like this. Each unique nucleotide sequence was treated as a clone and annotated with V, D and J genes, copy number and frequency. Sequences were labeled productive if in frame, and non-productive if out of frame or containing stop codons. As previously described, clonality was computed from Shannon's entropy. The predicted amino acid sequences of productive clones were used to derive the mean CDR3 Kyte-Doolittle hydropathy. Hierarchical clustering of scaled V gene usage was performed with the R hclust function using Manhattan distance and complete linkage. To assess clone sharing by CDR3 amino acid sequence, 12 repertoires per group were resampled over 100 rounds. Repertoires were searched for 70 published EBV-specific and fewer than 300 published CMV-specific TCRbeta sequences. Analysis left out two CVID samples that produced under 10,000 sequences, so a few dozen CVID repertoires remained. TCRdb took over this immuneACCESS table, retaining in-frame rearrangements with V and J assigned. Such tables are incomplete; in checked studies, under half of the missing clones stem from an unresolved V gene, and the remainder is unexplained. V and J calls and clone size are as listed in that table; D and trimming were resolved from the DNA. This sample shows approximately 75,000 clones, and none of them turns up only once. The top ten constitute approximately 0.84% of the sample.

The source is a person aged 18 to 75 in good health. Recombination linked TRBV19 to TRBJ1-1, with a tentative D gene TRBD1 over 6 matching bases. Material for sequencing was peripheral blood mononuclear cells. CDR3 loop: CASNPQGIPWNTEAFF. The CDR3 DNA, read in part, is TGTGCCAGTAACCCACAGGGAATTCCATGGAACACTGAA. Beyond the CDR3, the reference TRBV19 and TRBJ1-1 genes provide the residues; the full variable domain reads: DGGITQSPKYLFRKEGQNVTLSCEQNLNHDAMYWYRQDPGQGLRLIYYSQIVNDFQKGDIAEGYSVSREKKESFPLTVTSAQKNPTAFYLCASNPQGIPWNTEAFFGQGTRLTVV.